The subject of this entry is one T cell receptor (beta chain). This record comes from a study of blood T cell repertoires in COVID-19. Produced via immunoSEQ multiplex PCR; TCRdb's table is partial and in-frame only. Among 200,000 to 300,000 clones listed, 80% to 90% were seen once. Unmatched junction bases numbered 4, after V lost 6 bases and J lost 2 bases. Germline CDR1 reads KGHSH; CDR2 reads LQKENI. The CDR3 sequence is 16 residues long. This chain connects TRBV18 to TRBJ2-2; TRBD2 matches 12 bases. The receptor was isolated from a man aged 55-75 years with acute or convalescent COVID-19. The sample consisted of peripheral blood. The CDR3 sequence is CASSSTSGRNTGELFF. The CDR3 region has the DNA TGTGCCAGCTCGTCGACTAGCGGGAGAAACACCGGGGAGCTGTTTTTT. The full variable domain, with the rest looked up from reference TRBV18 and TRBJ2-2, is NAGVMQNPRHLVRRRGQEARLRCSPMKGHSHVYWYRQLPEEGLKFMVYLQKENIIDESGMPKERFSAEFPKEGPSILRIQQVVRGDSAAYFCASSSTSGRNTGELFFGEGSRLTVL.